The 27 T cell receptor beta chains presented below share a single source sample, sequenced in a study of regulatory T cells in long-lasting Graves disease. Researchers made TCR beta libraries by using iRepertoire HTBI primers and running Arm-PCR on CDR3 regions. Using its own MiXCR run on the multiplex PCR reads, TCRdb lists one record per CDR3 protein. The sample holds a few hundred thousand distinct CDR3 sequences, 15% to 20% seen once. The time point denotes: newly diagnosed GD, antithyroid drugs for less than 3 months. The TCR library was made from RNA that had been extracted from PBMCs in TRIzol. The same data also went into a second study, on T cells in Graves' hyperthyroidism and ophthalmopathy.

Source: peripheral blood mononuclear cells (PBMCs), taken at new diagnosis, from a patient treated with antithyroid drugs. These receptors were obtained from a woman under 30 with Graves disease.

The table lists this clonotype with a few counts. This chain links TRBV24-1 with TRBJ2-1, with D unresolved. CDR1 and CDR2 (germline): KGHDR, SFDVKD. Between the trimmed V and J ends, which lost 2 bases and 8 bases, there was a span of 3 bases. The CDR3 sequence is 11 residues long. Here the CDR3 reads CATSDYYEQFF. Written as DNA, the CDR3 is TGTGCCACCAGTGATTACTATGAGCAGTTCTTC.

The chain has TRBV4-1 and TRBJ1-1; perhaps TRBD1 as D (5 bases). This CDR3 is built from 14 residues. The germline V and J ends were trimmed by 4 bases and 4 bases, with 13 bases remaining between them. Per germline, CDR1 MGHRA and CDR2 YSYEKL. The CDR3 DNA follows: TGCGCCAGCAGCCTTGAAGGGGTTCCCACTGAAGCTTTCTTT. This gives the protein CASSLEGVPTEAFF.

The V call is TRBV9, the J call TRBJ2-3, with D hard to call. Trimming cost V 0 bases and J 6 bases, with 8 bases left between them. The germline V gene has CDR1 SGDLS and CDR2 YYNGEE. This CDR3 comprises 13 residues. The CDR3 DNA is TGTGCCAGCAGCGTAGGTCACGGGGATACGCAGTATTTT. Translation: CASSVGHGDTQYF.

Many counts were recorded for this clonotype. The chain joins TRBV12-3 or TRBV12-4 to TRBJ2-2; the D gene is possibly TRBD1 (5 bases). V was shortened by 3 bases and J by 5 bases, with 16 bases between the two germline ends. The CDR3 spans 16 residues. The CDR3 nucleotides are TGTGCCAGCAGTTTTGGGCAGGGCACTATAACCGGGGAGCTGTTTTTT. Its translation is CASSFGQGTITGELFF.

In its sample, this clonotype was seen many times. Germline and junction disagree at one end, which may indicate a read error. The chain couples TRBV7-7 to TRBJ2-1; 11 bases are shared with TRBD2. Germline V gene sequence: CDR1 SSHAT, CDR2 FNYEAQ (reference sequence). The CDR3 extends over 19 amino acids. CDR3 amino acids: CASSLGVLAGGPIVDEQFF. The CDR3 DNA is TGTGCTAGCAGCTTAGGGGTTCTAGCGGGAGGACCAATAGTCGATGAGCAGTTCTTC.

At least ten counts were recorded for this clonotype. The DNA of the CDR3 is TGTGCCAGCAGTGGACTAGCGGGGACAGATACGCAGTATTTT. It codes for CASSGLAGTDTQYF. The chain is built from TRBV3-1 and TRBJ2-3; 12 nucleotides agree with TRBD2. The J segment lost 3 bases and the V segment lost 6 bases, leaving 1 base of the junction unmatched. CDR3 length: 14 residues. CDR1 LGHDT and CDR2 YNNKEL come from the germline V gene (reference sequence).

Comment on this clonotype: This may come from a read error, since a much larger clone is one base off. This chain links TRBV10-3 with TRBJ2-1; 11 nucleotides line up with TRBD2. V lost 7 bases to trimming and J lost 5 bases; unmatched junction nucleotides: 4. Germline CDR1 is ENHRY and CDR2 is SYGVKD. This CDR3 spans 14 amino acids. This chain's CDR3 is CAITSGGNHNEQFF. DNA for the CDR3: TGTGCCATCACTAGCGGGGGGAACCACAATGAGCAGTTCTTC.

This rearrangement joins TRBV5-6 to TRBJ2-2; TRBD2 aligns across 7 bases. The CDR3 is 16 amino acids. Germline V gene data show CDR1 as SGHDT and CDR2 as YYEEEE. The junction had 13 bases not matched to a gene; V was cut back by 4 bases and J by 7 bases. CDR3 sequence reads: CASSLPQRGTSGELFF. The CDR3 coding sequence is TGTGCCAGCAGCCTTCCTCAGCGGGGTACCAGCGGGGAGCTGTTTTTT.

Of note for this clonotype: At one of its ends the junction is not consistent with the germline gene, which may arise from a read error. The rearrangement joins TRBV6-2 or TRBV6-3 to TRBJ1-6; no reliable D call. The CDR3 spans 12 residues. CDR1 is MNHEY and CDR2 is SVGEGT in the germline V gene. CDR3 nucleotide sequence: TGTGCCAGCGGATTGGGGAGCTCACCCCCCCACTTT. Its protein is CASGLGSSPPHF.

Here the CDR3 reads CASSRGGASTDTQYF. The CDR3, as DNA: TGTGCCAGCAGCCGCGGGGGGGCTAGCACAGATACGCAGTATTTT. The chain joins TRBV5-4 to TRBJ2-3, with 9 bases identical to TRBD2. The CDR3 covers 15 residues. V was pared by 4 bases and J by 0 bases, with 3 bases of the junction left unmatched. CDR1 SGHNT and CDR2 YYREEE come from the germline V gene (reference sequence).

This sequence joins TRBV6-2 or TRBV6-3 and TRBJ2-2; 12 bases line up with TRBD2. CDR1 and CDR2 (germline): MNHEY, SVGEGT. V trimming: 6 bases; J trimming: 6 bases; junction bases outside the gene matches: 5. The CDR3 length is 15 residues. For the CDR3, the DNA is TGTGCCAGCAGATTGACTAGCGGGAGCCCCGGGGAGCTGTTTTTT. This codes for CASRLTSGSPGELFF.

This chain connects TRBV5-1 to TRBJ1-6; weak D call: TRBD1 (5 bases). The CDR3 is 15 amino acids. Per the germline V gene, CDR1 is SGHRS and CDR2 is YFSETQ. V lost 0 bases, J lost 7 bases, and 11 bases lay in between. Here the CDR3 DNA reads TGCGCCAGCAGCTTGGCCCAGGGAGGGAATTCACCCCTCCACTTT. It is translated as CASSLAQGGNSPLHF.

This clonotype was recorded a few times. The chain has TRBV29-1 and TRBJ2-5, with unresolved D. From germline, CDR1 is SQVTM and CDR2 ANQGSEA. Trimming removed 0 bases from V and 0 bases from J, with 11 bases in between. The CDR3 extends over 15 amino acids. This CDR3 reads CSVEDFKSYQETQYF. The CDR3 region has the DNA TGCAGCGTTGAAGATTTTAAGAGTTACCAAGAGACCCAGTACTTC.

The chain recombines TRBV6-1 with TRBJ1-6; D is uncertain. The CDR3 has 14 residues. Germline V gene data show CDR1 as MNHNS and CDR2 as SASEGT. V was trimmed by 7 bases and J by 0 bases, leaving 7 bases between them. In nucleotides, the CDR3 is TGTGCCAGCATCGGGAGCTCCTATAATTCACCCCTCCACTTT. Residues: CASIGSSYNSPLHF.

Concerning this clonotype itself: A read error may be the cause here, since a much bigger clone is one base away. V gene TRBV9 combines with J gene TRBJ2-1, with D maybe TRBD2 (5 bases). The germline V gene encodes CDR1 SGDLS and CDR2 YYNGEE. This CDR3 spans 13 amino acids. In DNA, the CDR3 is TGTGCCAACAGCGTATACGGGATCAATGAGCAGTTCTTC. Translation: CANSVYGINEQFF.

V usage is TRBV7-3 and J usage is TRBJ1-1; D perhaps matches TRBD1 (5 bases). Deletions cut 4 bases from V and 2 bases from J, with 11 bases between. Germline-derived CDR1 and CDR2 are SGHTA and FQGTGA. This CDR3 has 14 residues. The CDR3 sequence is CASSSGPPNTEAFF. The CDR3 region has the DNA TGTGCCAGCAGCTCGGGACCGCCCAACACTGAAGCTTTCTTT.

In its sample, this clonotype was seen once. The V call is TRBV7-9, the J call TRBJ2-3, with D unclear. Trimming removed 2 bases at V and 5 bases at J, with 5 bases between. The CDR3 is 12 residues long. CDR1 is SEHNR and CDR2 is FQNEAQ in the germline V gene (reference sequence). The CDR3 protein is CASSLRIDTQYF. As DNA, the CDR3 is TGTGCCAGCAGCTTACGAATAGATACGCAGTATTTT.

The chain has TRBV9 and TRBJ1-1; the match to TRBD1 covers 9 bases. The junction had 13 bases not matched to a gene; V was cut back by 3 bases and J by 4 bases. This CDR3 is built from 17 residues. Germline assignment: CDR1 SGDLS and CDR2 YYNGEE. The CDR3 sequence is CASSDDPQGASGTEAFF. The CDR3 DNA sequence: TGTGCCAGCAGCGACGACCCACAGGGGGCTTCGGGCACTGAAGCTTTCTTT.

The chain employs TRBV19 and TRBJ2-1; 9 nucleotides align to TRBD2. The CDR3 extends over 15 amino acids. J was trimmed by 0 bases and V by 6 bases; bases with no gene match: 3. The germline V gene has CDR1 LNHDA and CDR2 SQIVND (reference sequence). CDR3: CASRLSGSSYNEQFF. The CDR3 nucleotides read TGTGCCAGTAGACTTAGCGGGAGCTCCTACAATGAGCAGTTCTTC.

With respect to this clonotype: With a much larger clone just one base away, this may be a read error. Here the CDR3 omits its conserved ending phenylalanine or tryptophan, so a read error is the likely source. This rearrangement joins TRBV20-1 to TRBJ2-1; D tentatively fits TRBD1 or TRBD2 (6 bases each). The CDR3 runs to 14 residues. V lost 1 base to trimming and J lost 5 bases, with 12 bases between them. CDR1 and CDR2 from the germline V gene are DFQATT and SNEGSKA (reference sequence). The CDR3 loop reads CSARGRGPDNEQFV. Here the CDR3 DNA reads TGCAGTGCTAGAGGTCGGGGGCCCGACAATGAGCAGTTCGTC.

The chain recombines TRBV9 with TRBJ2-7, with D tentatively TRBD2 (7 bases). The CDR3 runs to 16 residues. Germline V gene sequence: CDR1 SGDLS, CDR2 YYNGEE. The V and J ends lost 4 bases and 2 bases respectively, with 19 bases between them. The CDR3 DNA is TGTGCCAGCAGCTCGCAAGGGAGGGGGGCTCCCTACGAGCAGTACTTC. This gives the protein CASSSQGRGAPYEQYF.

There are many counts of this clonotype. The genes are TRBV9 and TRBJ2-7, with D unresolved. CDR1 is SGDLS, CDR2 YYNGEE, per germline. This CDR3 contains 16 residues. V gave up 0 bases and J gave up 6 bases, with 19 bases separating them. The CDR3 sequence: CASSVDPGETLGEQYF. CDR3 nucleotide sequence: TGTGCCAGCAGCGTAGATCCTGGTGAGACCCTCGGCGAGCAGTACTTC.

To note about this clonotype: A much larger clone lies a single base off, so this may be a read error. The chain has TRBV2 and TRBJ2-2; no clear D gene. The CDR3 runs 13 residues. The V and J ends lost 6 bases and 5 bases respectively, with 10 bases between them. CDR1 and CDR2 (germline): SNHLY, FYNNEI. The CDR3 DNA sequence: TGTGCCAGCAGGGTAGATGGGACCGGGGAGCTGTTTTTT. Protein: CASRVDGTGELFF.

In this sample, this clonotype turned up many times. The chain uses TRBV27 and TRBJ1-2; TRBD1 is a possible D gene (5 bases). The CDR3 runs to 13 residues. Germline V CDR1 and CDR2: MNHEY, SMNVEV (reference sequence). V lost 9 bases and J 4 bases, leaving 15 bases between the germline ends. CDR3 in DNA: TGTGCCAGACAGGCCATCCGGGGCTATGGCTACACCTTC. The encoded protein is CARQAIRGYGYTF.

This clonotype occurred a few times. The chain uses TRBV4-1 and TRBJ2-7; D possibly uses TRBD1 or TRBD2 (5 bases each). This CDR3 contains 15 residues. V was shortened by 0 bases and J by 2 bases, with 11 bases between the two germline ends. Germline V CDR1 and CDR2: MGHRA, YSYEKL. CDR3 amino acids: CASSQDRGTAYEQYF. Here the CDR3 DNA reads TGCGCCAGCAGCCAAGATCGGGGCACGGCCTACGAGCAGTACTTC.

This clonotype came up many times. The chain combines TRBV5-1 with TRBJ2-7; 13 bases align to TRBD2. CDR1 is SGHRS and CDR2 is YFSETQ in the germline V gene. The CDR3 runs 15 residues. V shed 4 bases and J 2 bases; nucleotides not matched to a gene: 3. CDR3 nucleotide sequence: TGCGCCAGCAGCCAGGGACTAGCGGGGACCTACGAGCAGTACTTC. It specifies CASSQGLAGTYEQYF.

Ten or more counts support this clonotype. The chain joins TRBV5-1 to TRBJ2-7; TRBD2 agrees at 8 bases. V trimming: 2 bases; J trimming: 7 bases; junction bases outside the gene matches: 5. Germline values: CDR1 SGHRS, CDR2 YFSETQ. The CDR3 runs 13 residues. The DNA for the CDR3 is TGCGCCAGCAGCTTTACTAGCGGTGGGGAGCAGTACTTC. Encoded protein: CASSFTSGGEQYF.